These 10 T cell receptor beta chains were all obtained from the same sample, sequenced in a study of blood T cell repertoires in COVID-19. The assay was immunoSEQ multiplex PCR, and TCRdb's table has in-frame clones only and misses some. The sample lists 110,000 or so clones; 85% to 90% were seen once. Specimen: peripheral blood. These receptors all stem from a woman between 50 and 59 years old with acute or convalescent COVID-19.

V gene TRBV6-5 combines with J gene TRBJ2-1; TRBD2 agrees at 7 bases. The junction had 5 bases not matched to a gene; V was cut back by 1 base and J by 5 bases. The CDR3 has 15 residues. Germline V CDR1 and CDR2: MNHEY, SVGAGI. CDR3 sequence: CASSYWGGSDNEQFF. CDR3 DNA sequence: TGTGCCAGCAGTTACTGGGGGGGATCGGACAATGAGCAGTTCTTC.

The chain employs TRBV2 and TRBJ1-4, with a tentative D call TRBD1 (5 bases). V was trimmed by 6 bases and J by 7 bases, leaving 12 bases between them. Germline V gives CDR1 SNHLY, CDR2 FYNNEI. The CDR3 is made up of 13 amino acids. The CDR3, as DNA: TGTGCCAGCAGGGGGGACTCTCTTGAAAAACTGTTTTTT. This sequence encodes CASRGDSLEKLFF.

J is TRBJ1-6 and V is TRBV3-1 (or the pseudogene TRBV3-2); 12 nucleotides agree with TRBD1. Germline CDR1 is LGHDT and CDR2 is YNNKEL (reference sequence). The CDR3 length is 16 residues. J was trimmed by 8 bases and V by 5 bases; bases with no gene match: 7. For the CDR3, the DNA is TGTGCCAGCAGCTCACCGGGACAGGGGGCAGATTCACCCCTCCACTTT. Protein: CASSSPGQGADSPLHF.

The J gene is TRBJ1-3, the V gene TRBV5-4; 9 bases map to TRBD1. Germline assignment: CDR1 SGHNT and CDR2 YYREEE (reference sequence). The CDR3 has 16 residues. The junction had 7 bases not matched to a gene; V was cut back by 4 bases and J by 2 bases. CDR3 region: CASSRGQGPPGNTIYF. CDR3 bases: TGTGCCAGCAGCAGGGGACAGGGTCCCCCTGGAAACACCATATATTTT.

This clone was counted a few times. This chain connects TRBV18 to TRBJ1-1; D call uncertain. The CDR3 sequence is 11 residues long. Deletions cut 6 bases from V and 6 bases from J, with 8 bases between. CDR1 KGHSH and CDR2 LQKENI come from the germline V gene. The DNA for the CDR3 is TGTGCCAGCTCTGGAGGCGCTGAAGCTTTCTTT. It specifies CASSGGAEAFF. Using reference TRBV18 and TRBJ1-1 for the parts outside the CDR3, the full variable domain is NAGVMQNPRHLVRRRGQEARLRCSPMKGHSHVYWYRQLPEEGLKFMVYLQKENIIDESGMPKERFSAEFPKEGPSILRIQQVVRGDSAAYFCASSGGAEAFFGQGTRLTVV.

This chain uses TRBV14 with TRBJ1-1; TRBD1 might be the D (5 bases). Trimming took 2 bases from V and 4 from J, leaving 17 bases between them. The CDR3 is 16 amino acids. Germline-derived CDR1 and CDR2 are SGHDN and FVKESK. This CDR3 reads CASSQIQGIGRTEAFF. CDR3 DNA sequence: TGTGCCAGCAGCCAAATTCAGGGAATCGGTCGCACTGAAGCTTTCTTT.

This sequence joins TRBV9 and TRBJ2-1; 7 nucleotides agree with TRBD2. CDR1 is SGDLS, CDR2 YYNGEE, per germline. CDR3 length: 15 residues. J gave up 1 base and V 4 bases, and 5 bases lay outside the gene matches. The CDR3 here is CASSRGSRSYNEQFF. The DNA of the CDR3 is TGTGCCAGCAGCCGCGGGAGTCGGTCCTACAATGAGCAGTTCTTC.

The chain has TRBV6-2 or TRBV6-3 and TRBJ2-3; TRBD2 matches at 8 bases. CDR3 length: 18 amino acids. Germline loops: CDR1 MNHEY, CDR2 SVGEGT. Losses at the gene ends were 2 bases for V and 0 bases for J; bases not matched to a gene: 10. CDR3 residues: CASSYPTSGAWSTDTQYF. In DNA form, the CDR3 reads TGTGCCAGCAGTTACCCAACTAGCGGAGCTTGGAGCACAGATACGCAGTATTTT.

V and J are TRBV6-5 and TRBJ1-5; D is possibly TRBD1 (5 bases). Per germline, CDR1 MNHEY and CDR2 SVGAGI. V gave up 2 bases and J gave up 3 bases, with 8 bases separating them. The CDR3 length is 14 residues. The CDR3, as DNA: TGTGCCAGCAGTTACGGACAAACCAATCAGCCCCAGCATTTT. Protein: CASSYGQTNQPQHF.

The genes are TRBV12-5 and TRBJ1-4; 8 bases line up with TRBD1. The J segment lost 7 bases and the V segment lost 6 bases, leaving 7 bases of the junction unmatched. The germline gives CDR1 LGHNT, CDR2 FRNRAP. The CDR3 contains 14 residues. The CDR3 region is CASGGGTGGEKLFF. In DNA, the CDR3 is TGTGCTAGTGGCGGAGGAACAGGGGGTGAAAAACTGTTTTTT.